Presented here are 8 T cell receptor beta chains from one specimen sequenced in a study of T cells in Graves' hyperthyroidism and ophthalmopathy. Amplification of TCR beta CDR3 regions was performed using RNA transcripts as template. Researchers ran a first-round RT-PCR on the TCR CDR3 using the HTBI primer set. TCRdb re-called the multiplex PCR reads with MiXCR, one entry per CDR3 protein. This table holds under 400,000 distinct CDR3 sequences, about 15% found once. Sequencing was performed on blood. These receptor sequences come from a woman in her late teens or twenties with Graves' hyperthyroidism that later progressed to Graves' ophthalmopathy.

Many counts were recorded for this clonotype. The chain recombines TRBV28 with TRBJ2-4; perhaps TRBD2 as D (5 bases). Germline V gives CDR1 MDHEN, CDR2 SYDVKM. This CDR3 has 11 amino acids. Trimming removed 6 bases from V and 6 bases from J, with 6 bases in between. CDR3 DNA: TGTGCCAGCAGCCGGGGAAACATTCAGTACTTC. Translating it yields CASSRGNIQYF.

This clonotype came up once. The chain couples TRBV27 to TRBJ2-3; D unclear. Germline lookup yields CDR1 MNHEY and CDR2 SMNVEV (reference sequence). The CDR3 is 13 amino acids. V was cut by 8 bases and J by 0 bases, with 9 bases left in between. The CDR3 sequence: CASGPASTDTQYF. In nucleotides, the CDR3 is TGTGCCAGCGGCCCCGCGAGCACAGATACGCAGTATTTT.

In this sample, this clonotype turned up many times. The chain combines TRBV7-9 with TRBJ2-7; no reliable D call. V lost 6 bases, J lost 5 bases, and 11 bases lay in between. The germline CDR1 and CDR2 sequences are SEHNR and FQNEAQ (reference sequence). CDR3 length: 12 amino acids. Here the CDR3 DNA reads TGTGCCAGCAGGCAAGCAGGCGACGAGCAGTACTTC. It specifies CASRQAGDEQYF.

At least ten counts were recorded for this clonotype. This chain links TRBV2 with TRBJ2-5; D perhaps matches TRBD2 (5 bases). The germline V gene has CDR1 SNHLY and CDR2 FYNNEI. The CDR3 has 10 amino acids. Trimming took 8 bases from V and 5 from J, leaving 6 bases between them. The CDR3 region is CASERETQYF. CDR3 nucleotides: TGTGCCAGCGAGCGGGAGACCCAGTACTTC.

For this clonotype: At one of its ends the junction is not consistent with the germline gene, which may arise from a read error. The chain's CDR3 is CASSQDTGTGGMNTEGFF. DNA for the CDR3: TGCGCCAGCAGCCAAGACACCGGGACAGGGGGAATGAACACTGAAGGTTTCTTT. This rearrangement joins TRBV4-3 to TRBJ1-1; 11 nucleotides align to TRBD1. In germline, CDR1 is LGHNA, CDR2 YSLEER. The length of the CDR3 is 18 residues.

This clonotype was seen once. This chain uses TRBV4-1 with TRBJ2-3; 9 bases align to TRBD2. The CDR3 totals 17 residues. Losses at the gene ends were 1 base for V and 3 bases for J; bases not matched to a gene: 8. Germline values: CDR1 MGHRA, CDR2 YSYEKL. The CDR3 here is CASSQGRAGGRTDTQYF. In nucleotides, the CDR3 is TGCGCCAGCAGCCAAGGGAGAGCGGGAGGTAGGACAGATACGCAGTATTTT.

This clonotype was found many times. V is TRBV27 and J is TRBJ2-7; D tentatively fits TRBD1 or TRBD2 (5 bases each). Trimming stripped 6 bases from V and 0 bases from J, with 12 bases between. Germline V gene lookup returns CDR1 MNHEY and CDR2 SMNVEV (reference sequence). This CDR3 is built from 14 residues. CDR3 in amino acids: CASRGTSSSYEQYF. The CDR3 DNA is TGTGCCAGCAGGGGGACGTCGAGCTCCTACGAGCAGTACTTC.

This clonotype was observed a few times. The CDR3 DNA follows: TGTGCCACCAGCGGAATCAGGAACACCGGGGAGCTGTTTTTT. It translates to CATSGIRNTGELFF. V is TRBV15 and J is TRBJ2-2; D not certain. The V end was cut by 5 bases, the J end by 1 base, with 8 bases between. The CDR3 runs 14 residues. Germline V gene sequence: CDR1 LNHNV, CDR2 YYDKDF (reference sequence).